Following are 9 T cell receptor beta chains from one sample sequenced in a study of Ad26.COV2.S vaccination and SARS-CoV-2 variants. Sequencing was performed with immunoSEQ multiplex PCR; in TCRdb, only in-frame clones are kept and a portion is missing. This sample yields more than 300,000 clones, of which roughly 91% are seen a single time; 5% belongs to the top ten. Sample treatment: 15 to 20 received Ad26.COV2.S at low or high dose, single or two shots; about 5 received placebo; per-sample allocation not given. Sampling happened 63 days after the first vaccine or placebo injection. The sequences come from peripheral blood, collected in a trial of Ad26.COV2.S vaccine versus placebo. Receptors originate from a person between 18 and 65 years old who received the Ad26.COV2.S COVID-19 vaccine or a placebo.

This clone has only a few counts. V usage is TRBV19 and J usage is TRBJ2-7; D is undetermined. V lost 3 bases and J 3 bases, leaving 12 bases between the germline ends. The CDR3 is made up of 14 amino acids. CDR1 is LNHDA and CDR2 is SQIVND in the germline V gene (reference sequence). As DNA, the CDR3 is TGTGCCAGTAGTATTCGGGTCGGTGTCTACGAGCAGTACTTC. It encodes CASSIRVGVYEQYF. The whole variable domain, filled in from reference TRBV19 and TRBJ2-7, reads DGGITQSPKYLFRKEGQNVTLSCEQNLNHDAMYWYRQDPGQGLRLIYYSQIVNDFQKGDIAEGYSVSREKKESFPLTVTSAQKNPTAFYLCASSIRVGVYEQYFGPGTRLTVT.

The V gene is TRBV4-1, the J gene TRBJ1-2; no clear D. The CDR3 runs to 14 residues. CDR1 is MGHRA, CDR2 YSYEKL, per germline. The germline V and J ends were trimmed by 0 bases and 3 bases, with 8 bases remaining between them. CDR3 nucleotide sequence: TGCGCCAGCAGCCAAGATCGGAGTGACTATGGCTACACCTTC. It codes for CASSQDRSDYGYTF.

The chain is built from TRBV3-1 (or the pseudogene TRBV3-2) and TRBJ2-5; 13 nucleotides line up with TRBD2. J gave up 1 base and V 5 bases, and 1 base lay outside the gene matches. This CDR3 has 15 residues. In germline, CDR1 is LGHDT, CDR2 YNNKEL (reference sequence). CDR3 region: CASSRLAGGQETQYF. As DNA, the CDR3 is TGTGCCAGCAGCAGACTAGCGGGGGGCCAAGAGACCCAGTACTTC.

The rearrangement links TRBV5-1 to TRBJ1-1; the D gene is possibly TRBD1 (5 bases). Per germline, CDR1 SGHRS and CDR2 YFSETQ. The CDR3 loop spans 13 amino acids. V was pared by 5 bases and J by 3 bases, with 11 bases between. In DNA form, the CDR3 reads TGCGCCAGCAGGGTGGGACCTGACACTGAAGCTTTCTTT. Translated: CASRVGPDTEAFF.

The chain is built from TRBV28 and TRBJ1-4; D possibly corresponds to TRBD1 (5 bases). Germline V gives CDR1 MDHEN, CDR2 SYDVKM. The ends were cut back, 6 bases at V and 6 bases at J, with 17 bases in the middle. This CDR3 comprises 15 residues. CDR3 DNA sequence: TGTGCCAGCAGCTCCAGAGCAGGGAAAGATGAAAAACTGTTTTTT. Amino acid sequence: CASSSRAGKDEKLFF.

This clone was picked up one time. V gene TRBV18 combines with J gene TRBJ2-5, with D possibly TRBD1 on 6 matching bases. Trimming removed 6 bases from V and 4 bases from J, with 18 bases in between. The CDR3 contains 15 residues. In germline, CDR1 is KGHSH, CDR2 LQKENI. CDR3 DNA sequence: TGTGCCAGCTCGCGGACAGTAACGGCCTCAGAGACCCAGTACTTC. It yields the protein CASSRTVTASETQYF.

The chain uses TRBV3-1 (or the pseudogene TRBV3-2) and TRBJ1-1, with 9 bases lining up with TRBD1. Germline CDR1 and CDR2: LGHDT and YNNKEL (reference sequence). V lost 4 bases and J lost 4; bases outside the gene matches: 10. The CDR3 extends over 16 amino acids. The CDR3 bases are TGTGCCAGCAGCCGCCGGGACAGGGAGATGAGCACTGAAGCTTTCTTT. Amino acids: CASSRRDREMSTEAFF.

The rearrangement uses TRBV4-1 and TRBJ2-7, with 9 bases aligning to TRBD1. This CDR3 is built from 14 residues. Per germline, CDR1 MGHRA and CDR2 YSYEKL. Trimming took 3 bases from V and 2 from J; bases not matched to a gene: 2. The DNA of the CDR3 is TGCGCCAGCAGCCAGGGACAGGGAACCTACGAGCAGTACTTC. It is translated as CASSQGQGTYEQYF.

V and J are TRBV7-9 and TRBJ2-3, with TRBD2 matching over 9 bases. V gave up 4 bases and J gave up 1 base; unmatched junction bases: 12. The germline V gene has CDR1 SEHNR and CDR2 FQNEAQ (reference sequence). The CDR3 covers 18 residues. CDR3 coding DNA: TGTGCCAGCAGCTCCGGGGTCGGGAGCGGGGGGCGCACAGATACGCAGTATTTT. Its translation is CASSSGVGSGGRTDTQYF.